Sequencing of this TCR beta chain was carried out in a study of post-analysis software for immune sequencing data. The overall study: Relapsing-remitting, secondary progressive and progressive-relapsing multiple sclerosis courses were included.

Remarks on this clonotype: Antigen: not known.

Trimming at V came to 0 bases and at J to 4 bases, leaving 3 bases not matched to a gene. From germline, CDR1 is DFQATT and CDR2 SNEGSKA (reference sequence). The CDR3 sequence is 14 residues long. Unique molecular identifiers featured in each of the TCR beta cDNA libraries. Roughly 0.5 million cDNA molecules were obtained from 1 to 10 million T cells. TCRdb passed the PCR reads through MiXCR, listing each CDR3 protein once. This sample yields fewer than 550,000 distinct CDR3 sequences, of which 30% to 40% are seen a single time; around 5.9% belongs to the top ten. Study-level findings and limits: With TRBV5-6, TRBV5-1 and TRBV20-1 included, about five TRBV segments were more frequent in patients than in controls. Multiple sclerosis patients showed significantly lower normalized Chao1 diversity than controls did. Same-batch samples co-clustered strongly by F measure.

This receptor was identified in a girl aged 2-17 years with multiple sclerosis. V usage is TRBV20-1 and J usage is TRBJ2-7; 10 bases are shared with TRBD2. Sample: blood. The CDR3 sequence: CSARDKRGGYEQYF. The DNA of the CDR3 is TGCAGTGCTAGAGATAAGCGGGGGGGGTACGAGCAGTACTTC.